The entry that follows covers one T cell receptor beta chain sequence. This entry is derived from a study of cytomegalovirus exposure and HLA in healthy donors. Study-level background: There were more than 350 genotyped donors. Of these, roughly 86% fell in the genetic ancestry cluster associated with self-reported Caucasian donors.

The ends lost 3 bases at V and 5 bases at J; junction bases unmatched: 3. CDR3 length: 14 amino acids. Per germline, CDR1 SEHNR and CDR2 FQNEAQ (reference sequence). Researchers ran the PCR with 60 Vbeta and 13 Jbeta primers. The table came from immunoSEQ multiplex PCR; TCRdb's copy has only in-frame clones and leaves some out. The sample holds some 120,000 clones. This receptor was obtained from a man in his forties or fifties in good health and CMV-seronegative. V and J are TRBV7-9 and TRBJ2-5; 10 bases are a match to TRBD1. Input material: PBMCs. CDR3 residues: CASSFRTGGETQYF. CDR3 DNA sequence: TGTGCCAGCAGCTTCCGGACAGGGGGTGAGACCCAGTACTTC.